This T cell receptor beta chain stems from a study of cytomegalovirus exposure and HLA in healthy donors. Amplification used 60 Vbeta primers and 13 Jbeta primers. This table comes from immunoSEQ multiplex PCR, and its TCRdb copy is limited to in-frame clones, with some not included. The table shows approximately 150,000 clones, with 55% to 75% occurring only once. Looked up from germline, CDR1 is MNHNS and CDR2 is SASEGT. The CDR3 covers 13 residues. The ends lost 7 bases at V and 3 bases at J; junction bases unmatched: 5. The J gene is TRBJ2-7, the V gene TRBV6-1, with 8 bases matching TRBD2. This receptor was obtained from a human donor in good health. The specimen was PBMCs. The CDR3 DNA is TGTGCCAGCAAGGCCGGGACTAGCTACGAGCAGTACTTC. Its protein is CASKAGTSYEQYF.